This T cell receptor beta chain was identified during a study of human T cells and chemical hapten exposure. Time point defined: pre-sensitization, week 0. Indicated treatment: therapeutic diphenylcyclopropenone sensitization with weekly scalp DPC. Unfractionated whole blood was the source of the extracted total RNA. This clonotype has a count of ten or more. Original processing methods: A typical sample had 95,638 TCRs, with about 23,224 to 750,000 overall. TCRdb reprocessed the RACE reads via MiXCR and lists one record per CDR3 protein. The V and J calls here are based on TCRdb, not the publication. The repertoire holds 300,000 to 450,000 distinct CDR3 sequences, with 4.5% to 6% as singletons. Trimming shortened V by 5 bases and J by 4 bases, and 11 bases separated the two germline ends. This CDR3 comprises 13 residues. CDR1 is MDHEN and CDR2 is SYDVKM in the germline V gene.

The sample in question was whole blood, obtained in connection with sensitization to the hapten diphenylcyclopropenone (DPC). The sequence came from a woman aged 45-65 years with alopecia areata. Some clones in this sample may be carry-over from other donors' samples. V gene TRBV28 combines with J gene TRBJ2-5; D unresolved. Here the CDR3 reads CASSKPGVETQYF. For the CDR3, the DNA is TGTGCCAGCAGTAAACCAGGAGTAGAGACCCAGTACTTC.